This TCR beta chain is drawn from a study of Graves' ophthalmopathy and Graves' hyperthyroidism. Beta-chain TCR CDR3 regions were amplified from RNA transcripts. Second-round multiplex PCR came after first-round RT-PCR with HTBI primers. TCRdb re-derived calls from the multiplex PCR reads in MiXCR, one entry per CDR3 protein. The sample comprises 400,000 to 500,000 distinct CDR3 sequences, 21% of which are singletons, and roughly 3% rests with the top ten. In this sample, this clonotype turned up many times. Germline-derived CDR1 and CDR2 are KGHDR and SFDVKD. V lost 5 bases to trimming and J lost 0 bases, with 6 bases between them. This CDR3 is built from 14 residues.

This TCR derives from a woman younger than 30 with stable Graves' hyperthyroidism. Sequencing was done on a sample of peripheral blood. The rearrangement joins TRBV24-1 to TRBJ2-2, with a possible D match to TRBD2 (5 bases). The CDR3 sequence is CATSGESNTGELFF. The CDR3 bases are TGTGCCACCAGTGGGGAGTCGAACACCGGGGAGCTGTTTTTT.